A single sample is the source of the 4 T cell receptor beta chains below, sequenced in a study of a mutant IDH1 vaccine in newly diagnosed glioma. The sample's time point: week 35, safety follow-up. Topical imiquimod accompanied each vaccine dose, which consisted of 300 ug of mutant IDH1 20-mer peptide. These TCRs' antigens remain unknown. Sequencing was performed with immunoSEQ multiplex PCR; in TCRdb, only in-frame clones are kept and a portion is missing. The sample contains roughly 48,000 clones, about three quarters of which appear only once. Sequencing was performed on PBMCs, taken from a glioma patient whose treatment included an IDH1 peptide vaccine. These receptors all come from a middle-aged man with glioma.

V and J are TRBV10-2 and TRBJ1-2; D is possibly TRBD1 (5 bases). This CDR3 region has 13 residues. Germline V gene sequence: CDR1 WSHSY, CDR2 SAAADI. V gave up 8 bases and J gave up 0 bases, with 10 bases separating them. This CDR3 reads CASHTGANYGYTF. CDR3 coding DNA: TGCGCCAGCCACACGGGGGCTAACTATGGCTACACCTTC.

The gene calls are TRBV28 and TRBJ2-5; D uncertain. Trimming removed 5 bases from V and 0 bases from J, with 16 bases in between. The CDR3 totals 16 residues. Germline V CDR1 and CDR2: MDHEN, SYDVKM. The CDR3 DNA sequence: TGTGCCAGCAGTACCCCCTTGGGGTCGAACCAAGAGACCCAGTACTTC. It specifies CASSTPLGSNQETQYF.

The chain is built from TRBV10-1 and TRBJ2-2, with 7 nucleotides matching TRBD1. CDR1 WNHNN and CDR2 SYGVQD come from the germline V gene (reference sequence). Unmatched junction bases numbered 12, after V lost 8 bases and J lost 6 bases. CDR3 size: 15 residues. The DNA for the CDR3 is TGCGCCAGCGACCCTATAGTGACAGGGCCCGGGGAGCTGTTTTTT. Translated, it gives CASDPIVTGPGELFF.

This clone was observed a few times. V usage is TRBV11-3 and J usage is TRBJ1-2, with 9 bases fitting TRBD1. Germline loops: CDR1 SGHNT, CDR2 YENEEA. Trimming at V came to 4 bases and at J to 8 bases, leaving 14 bases not matched to a gene. This CDR3 has 16 amino acids. CDR3 loop: CASSSTSGTGSWGYTF. The CDR3 DNA follows: TGTGCCAGCAGCTCCACCTCCGGGACAGGGTCTTGGGGCTACACCTTC. Complete variable domain (other parts from reference TRBV11-3 and TRBJ1-2): EAGVVQSPRYKIIEKKQPVAFWCNPISGHNTLYWYLQNLGQGPELLIRYENEEAVDDSQLPKDRFSAERLKGVDSTLKIQPAELGDSAVYLCASSSTSGTGSWGYTFGSGTRLTVV.